This TCR beta chain was profiled in a study of early T cells in non-severe SARS-CoV-2 infection. Study overall: Unpaired chains resulted from sequencing bulk RNA of unsorted whole blood.

Individual cDNA molecules received unique molecular identifiers during library preparation. TCRdb fed the 5' RACE reads into MiXCR, producing one record per CDR3 protein. The sample includes 100,000 to 120,000 distinct CDR3 sequences, roughly 12% of them seen just once. In this sample, this clonotype turned up a few times. Trimming shortened V by 2 bases and J by 6 bases, and 5 bases separated the two germline ends. The CDR3 spans 11 residues. The V gene's germline CDR1 is KGHSH and CDR2 LQKENI. This TCR derives from an adult who was a healthcare worker with PCR-confirmed SARS-CoV-2 infection or an uninfected control (not recorded which). This specimen was whole blood, taken at baseline. The V call is TRBV18, the J call TRBJ2-7; possible D gene TRBD1, 5 bases. In nucleotides, the CDR3 is TGTGCCAGCTCACCAGGGGCCGAGCAGTACTTC. Protein: CASSPGAEQYF.